The source of this T cell receptor beta chain is a study of cytomegalovirus exposure and HLA in healthy donors. For the study at large: Earlier, 90 million to 140 million unique TCR beta sequences were recovered from about 200 million T cells by an analysis.

Per germline, CDR1 MNHEY and CDR2 SMNVEV (reference sequence). There are 15 residues in the CDR3. After removal of 4 bases from V and 2 bases from J, the junction contained 4 bases not matched to a gene. Of note for this clone: Its antigen is currently unknown.

Study-wide results and limits: In a later analysis, TCR beta V- and J-gene trimming was associated with a missense DCLRE1C variant.

The PCR contained 60 Vbeta and 13 Jbeta primers. Sequenced by immunoSEQ multiplex PCR; TCRdb stores in-frame clones only, minus some. Of 200,000 to 250,000 clones detected, just under 70% appear once; the ten largest clones hold 2% to 3%. The chain uses TRBV27 and TRBJ1-4; 7 positions agree with TRBD1. The TCR originated in a middle-aged man in good health and CMV-seropositive. What was sequenced was PBMCs. The CDR3 coding sequence is TGTGCCAGCAGTTCAGAGGGGGCCACTAATGAAAAACTGTTTTTT. Translated: CASSSEGATNEKLFF.